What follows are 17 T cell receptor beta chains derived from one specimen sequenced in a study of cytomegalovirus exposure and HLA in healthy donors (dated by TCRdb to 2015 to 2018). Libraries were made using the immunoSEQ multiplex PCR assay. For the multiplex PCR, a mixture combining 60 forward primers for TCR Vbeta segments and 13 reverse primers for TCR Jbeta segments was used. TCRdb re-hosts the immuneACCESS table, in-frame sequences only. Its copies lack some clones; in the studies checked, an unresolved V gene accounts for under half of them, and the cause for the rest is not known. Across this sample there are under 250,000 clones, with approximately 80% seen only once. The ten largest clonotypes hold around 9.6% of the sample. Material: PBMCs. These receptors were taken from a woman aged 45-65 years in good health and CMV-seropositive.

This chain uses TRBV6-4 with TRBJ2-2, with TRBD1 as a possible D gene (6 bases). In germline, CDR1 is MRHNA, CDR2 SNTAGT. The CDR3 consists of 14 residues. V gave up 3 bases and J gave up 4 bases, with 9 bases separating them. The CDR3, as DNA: TGTGCCAGCAGTGAACAGGGTGGCACCGGGGAGCTGTTTTTT. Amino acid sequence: CASSEQGGTGELFF.

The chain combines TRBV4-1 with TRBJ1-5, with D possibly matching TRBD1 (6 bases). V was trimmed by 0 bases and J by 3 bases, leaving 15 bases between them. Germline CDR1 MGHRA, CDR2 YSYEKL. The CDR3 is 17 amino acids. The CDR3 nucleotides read TGCGCCAGCAGCCAAGATGGGGCGGCAGGGGTCAATCAGCCCCAGCATTTT. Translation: CASSQDGAAGVNQPQHF.

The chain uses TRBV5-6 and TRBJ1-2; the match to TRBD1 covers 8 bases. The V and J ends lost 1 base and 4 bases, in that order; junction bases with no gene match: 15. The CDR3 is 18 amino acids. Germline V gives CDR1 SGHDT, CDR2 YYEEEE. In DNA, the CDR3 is TGTGCCAGCAGCTTGCTAGCAGGGGGCGATGGCCCCCGCTATGGCTACACCTTC. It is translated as CASSLLAGGDGPRYGYTF.

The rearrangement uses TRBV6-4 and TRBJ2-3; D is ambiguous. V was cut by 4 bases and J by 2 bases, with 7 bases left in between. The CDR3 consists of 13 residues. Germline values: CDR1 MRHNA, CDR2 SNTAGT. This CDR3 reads CASSAVITDTQYF. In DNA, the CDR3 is TGTGCCAGCAGTGCCGTTATCACAGATACGCAGTATTTT.

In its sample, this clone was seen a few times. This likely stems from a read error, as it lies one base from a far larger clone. In DNA form, the CDR3 reads TGCGCCAGCAGTTACGGTGGCGGTGGCTACGAGCAGTACTTC. Translating gives CASSYGGGGYEQYF. The chain recombines TRBV5-1 with TRBJ2-7, with no clear D. Between the trimmed V and J ends, which lost 5 bases and 3 bases, there was a span of 15 bases. The CDR3 consists of 14 residues. Germline V gene lookup returns CDR1 SGHRS and CDR2 YFSETQ.

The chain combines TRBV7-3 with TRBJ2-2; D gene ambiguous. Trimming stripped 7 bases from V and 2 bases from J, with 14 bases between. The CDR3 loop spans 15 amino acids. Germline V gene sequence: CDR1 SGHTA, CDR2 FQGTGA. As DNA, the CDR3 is TGTGCCAGCACCTCCTCGGCGGATAACACCGGGGAGCTGTTTTTT. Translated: CASTSSADNTGELFF.

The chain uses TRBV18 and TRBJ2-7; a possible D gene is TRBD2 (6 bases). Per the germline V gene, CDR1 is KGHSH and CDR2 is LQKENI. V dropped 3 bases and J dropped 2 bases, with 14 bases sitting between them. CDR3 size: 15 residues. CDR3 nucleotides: TGTGCCAGCTCACCGGGGCGGGGAAGGACCTACGAGCAGTACTTC. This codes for CASSPGRGRTYEQYF.

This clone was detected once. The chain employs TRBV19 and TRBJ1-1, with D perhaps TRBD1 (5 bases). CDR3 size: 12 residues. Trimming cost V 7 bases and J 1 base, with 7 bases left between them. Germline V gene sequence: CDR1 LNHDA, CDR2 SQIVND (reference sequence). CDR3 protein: CASNRGNTEAFF. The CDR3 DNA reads TGTGCCAGTAATAGGGGGAACACTGAAGCTTTCTTT.

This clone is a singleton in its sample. The CDR3 DNA sequence: TGTGCCAGCAGCCTGGGCGACAGGGGTCTGTTGAACACCATATATTTT. Protein: CASSLGDRGLLNTIYF. The chain is built from TRBV4-2 and TRBJ1-3; 8 nucleotides line up with TRBD1. The CDR3 extends over 16 amino acids. Germline-derived CDR1 and CDR2 are LGHNA and YNFKEQ. The J segment lost 7 bases and the V segment lost 4 bases, leaving 12 bases of the junction unmatched.

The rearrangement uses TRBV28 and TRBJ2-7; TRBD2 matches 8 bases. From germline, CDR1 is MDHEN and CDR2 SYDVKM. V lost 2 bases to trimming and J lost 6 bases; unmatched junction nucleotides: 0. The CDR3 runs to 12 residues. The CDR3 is CASSLAGGEQYF. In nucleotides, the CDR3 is TGTGCCAGCAGTTTAGCGGGAGGCGAGCAGTACTTC. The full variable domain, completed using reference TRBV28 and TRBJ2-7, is DVKVTQSSRYLVKRTGEKVFLECVQDMDHENMFWYRQDPGLGLRLIYFSYDVKMKEKGDIPEGYSVSREKKERFSLILESASTNQTSMYLCASSLAGGEQYFGPGTRLTVT.

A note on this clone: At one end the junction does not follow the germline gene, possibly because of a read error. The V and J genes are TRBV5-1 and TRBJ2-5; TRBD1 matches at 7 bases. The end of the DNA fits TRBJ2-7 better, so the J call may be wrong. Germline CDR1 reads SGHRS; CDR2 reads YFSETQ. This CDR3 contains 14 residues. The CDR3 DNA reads TGCGCCAGCAGCTTGGTAGGGGGCTCCAACGAGCAGTACTTC. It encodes CASSLVGGSNEQYF.

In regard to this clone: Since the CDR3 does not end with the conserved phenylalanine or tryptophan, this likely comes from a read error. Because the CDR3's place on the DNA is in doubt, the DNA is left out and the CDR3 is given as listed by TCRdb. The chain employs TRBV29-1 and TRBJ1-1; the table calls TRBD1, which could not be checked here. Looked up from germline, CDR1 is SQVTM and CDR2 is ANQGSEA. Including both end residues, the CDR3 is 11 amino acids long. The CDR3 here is CSVETGDRRIV.

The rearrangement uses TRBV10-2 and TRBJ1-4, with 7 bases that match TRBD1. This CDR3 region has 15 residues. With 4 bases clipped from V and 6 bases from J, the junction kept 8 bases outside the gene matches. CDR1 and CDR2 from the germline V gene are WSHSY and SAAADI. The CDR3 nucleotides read TGCGCCAGCAGTGTGATAACAGGGGAGGATGAAAAACTGTTTTTT. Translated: CASSVITGEDEKLFF.

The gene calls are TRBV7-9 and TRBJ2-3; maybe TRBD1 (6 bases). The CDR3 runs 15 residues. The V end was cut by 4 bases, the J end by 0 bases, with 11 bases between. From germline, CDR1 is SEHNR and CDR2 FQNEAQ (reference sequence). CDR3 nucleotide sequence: TGTGCCAGCAGCTCCGGGACAAGGAGCACAGATACGCAGTATTTT. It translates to CASSSGTRSTDTQYF.

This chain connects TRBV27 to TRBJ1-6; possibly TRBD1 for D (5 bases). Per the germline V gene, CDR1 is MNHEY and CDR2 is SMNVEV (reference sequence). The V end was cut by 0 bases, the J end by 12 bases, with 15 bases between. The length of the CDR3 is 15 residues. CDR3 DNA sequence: TGTGCCAGCAGTTTATCGGCAGGGCCGTACCAACCCCTCCACTTT. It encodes CASSLSAGPYQPLHF.

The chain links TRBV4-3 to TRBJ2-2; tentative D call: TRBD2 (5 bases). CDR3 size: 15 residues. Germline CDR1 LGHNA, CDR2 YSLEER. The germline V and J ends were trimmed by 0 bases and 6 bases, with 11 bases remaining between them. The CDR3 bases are TGCGCCAGCAGCCAAGATCCACTAGTCTCCGGGGAGCTGTTTTTT. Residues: CASSQDPLVSGELFF.

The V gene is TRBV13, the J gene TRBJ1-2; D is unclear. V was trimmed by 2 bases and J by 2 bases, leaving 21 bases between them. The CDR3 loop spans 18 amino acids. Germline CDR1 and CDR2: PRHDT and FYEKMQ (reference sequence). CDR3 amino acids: CASSLTIQEARANYGYTF. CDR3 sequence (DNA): TGTGCCAGCAGCTTAACTATCCAGGAGGCAAGGGCGAACTATGGCTACACCTTC. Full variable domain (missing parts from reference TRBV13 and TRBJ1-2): AAGVIQSPRHLIKEKRETATLKCYPIPRHDTVYWYQQGPGQDPQFLISFYEKMQSDKGSIPDRFSAQQFSDYHSELNMSSLELGDSALYFCASSLTIQEARANYGYTFGSGTRLTVV.